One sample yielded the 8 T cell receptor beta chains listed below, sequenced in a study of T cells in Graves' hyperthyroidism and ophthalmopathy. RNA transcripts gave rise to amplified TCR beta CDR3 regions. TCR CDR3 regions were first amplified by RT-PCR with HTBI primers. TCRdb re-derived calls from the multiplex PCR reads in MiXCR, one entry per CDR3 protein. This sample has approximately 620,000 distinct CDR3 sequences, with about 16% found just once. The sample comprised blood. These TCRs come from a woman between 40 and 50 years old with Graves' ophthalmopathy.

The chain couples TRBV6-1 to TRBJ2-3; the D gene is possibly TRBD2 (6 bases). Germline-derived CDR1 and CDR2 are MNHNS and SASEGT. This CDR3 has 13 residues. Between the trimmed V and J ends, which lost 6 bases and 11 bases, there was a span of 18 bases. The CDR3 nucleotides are TGTGCCAGCAGACCCAGGCGGGGTCTGGGGCAGTATTTT. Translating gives CASRPRRGLGQYF.

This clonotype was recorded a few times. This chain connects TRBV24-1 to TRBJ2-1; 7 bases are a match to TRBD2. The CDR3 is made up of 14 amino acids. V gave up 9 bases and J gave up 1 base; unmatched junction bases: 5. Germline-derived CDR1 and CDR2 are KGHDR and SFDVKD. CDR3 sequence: CATSHGGSYNEQFF. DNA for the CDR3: TGTGCCACCTCTCACGGGGGGTCCTACAATGAGCAGTTCTTC.

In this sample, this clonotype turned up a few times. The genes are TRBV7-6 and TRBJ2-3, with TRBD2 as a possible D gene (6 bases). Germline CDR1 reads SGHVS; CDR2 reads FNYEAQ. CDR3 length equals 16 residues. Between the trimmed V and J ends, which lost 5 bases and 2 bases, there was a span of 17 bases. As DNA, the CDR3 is TGTGCCAGCAGCGCCCGCGGCGGGGCAACCACAGATACGCAGTATTTT. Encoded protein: CASSARGGATTDTQYF.

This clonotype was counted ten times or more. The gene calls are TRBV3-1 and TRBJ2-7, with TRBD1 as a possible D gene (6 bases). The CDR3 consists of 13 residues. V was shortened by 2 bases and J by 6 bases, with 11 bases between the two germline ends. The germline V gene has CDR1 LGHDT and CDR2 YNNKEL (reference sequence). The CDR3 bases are TGTGCCAGCAGCCAAACAGGACAGACCGAGCAGTACTTC. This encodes CASSQTGQTEQYF.

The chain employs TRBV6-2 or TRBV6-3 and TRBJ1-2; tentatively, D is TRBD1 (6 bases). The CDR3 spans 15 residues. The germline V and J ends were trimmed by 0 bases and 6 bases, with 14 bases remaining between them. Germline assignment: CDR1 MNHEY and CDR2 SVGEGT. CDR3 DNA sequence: TGTGCCAGCAGTTACTCCGCGGCAGGGGTGAATGGCTACACCTTC. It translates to CASSYSAAGVNGYTF.

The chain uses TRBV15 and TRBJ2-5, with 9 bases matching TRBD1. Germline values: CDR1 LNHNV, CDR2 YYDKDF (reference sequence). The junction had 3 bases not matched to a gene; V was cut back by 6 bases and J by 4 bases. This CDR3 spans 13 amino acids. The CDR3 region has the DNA TGTGCCACCAGGACAGGGGGGGTAGAGACCCAGTACTTC. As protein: CATRTGGVETQYF.

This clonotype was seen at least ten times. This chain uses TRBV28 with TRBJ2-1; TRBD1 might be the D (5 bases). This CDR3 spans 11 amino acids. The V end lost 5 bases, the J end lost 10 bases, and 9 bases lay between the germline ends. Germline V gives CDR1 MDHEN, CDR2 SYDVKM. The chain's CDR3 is CASSLRQEQFF. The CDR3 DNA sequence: TGTGCCAGCAGTCTCCGACAGGAGCAGTTCTTC.

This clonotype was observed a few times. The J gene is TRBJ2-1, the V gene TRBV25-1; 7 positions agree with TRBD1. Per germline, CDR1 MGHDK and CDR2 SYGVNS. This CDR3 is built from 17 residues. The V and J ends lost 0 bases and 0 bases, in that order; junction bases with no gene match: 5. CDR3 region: CASSEYGRGSSYNEQFF. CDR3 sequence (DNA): TGTGCCAGCAGTGAATATGGCAGGGGGAGCTCCTACAATGAGCAGTTCTTC. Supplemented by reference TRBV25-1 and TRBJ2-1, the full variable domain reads EADIYQTPRYLVIGTGKKITLECSQTMGHDKMYWYQQDPGMELHLIHYSYGVNSTEKGDLSSESTVSRIRTEHFPLTLESARPSHTSQYLCASSEYGRGSSYNEQFFGPGTRLTVL.